A selection of T cell receptor beta chains follows, all from one sample in a study of identical twins. One entry per CDR3 protein, called by TCRdb with MiXCR from the 5' RACE reads. Counted here are 310,000 or so distinct CDR3 sequences, more than 8% occurring once; the ten biggest clones make up approximately 6.6%. In addition, the sample was reused for a study of yellow fever vaccine responses in identical twins.

The sample consisted of CD8+ T cells sorted from blood. The receptor source for this set is a woman under 30 in good health. CDR3s include the opening cysteine and the closing phenylalanine or tryptophan. The order of the fields is J gene, clone size, D gene, V gene, CDR3 DNA, CDR3 protein. A D gene is named only where the DNA matches it firmly. Clone size is stated in some rows and not others, as once, few, many or a class when expanded.

TRBJ1-4 | - | - | TRBV6-1 | TGTGCCAGTCAGGGCTTTACAACTAATGAAAAACTGTTTTTT | CASQGFTTNEKLFF
TRBJ2-2 | - | TRBD1 | TRBV20-1 | TGCAGTGCTAGAGACCTCGGACAGGGGACCGGGGAGCTGTTTTTT | CSARDLGQGTGELFF
TRBJ2-5 | many | - | TRBV7-8 | TGTGCCAGCAGCTTAGATGTGAAGATTCCCCAAGAGACCCAGTACTTC | CASSLDVKIPQETQYF
TRBJ2-7 | few | - | TRBV4-3 | TGCGCCAGCAGCCAAGATTGGGGGGACTCCTACGAGCAGTACTTC | CASSQDWGDSYEQYF
TRBJ2-1 | many | TRBD2 | TRBV20-1 | TGCAGTGCCAGGACTAGCGAGTACAATGAGCAGTTCTTC | CSARTSEYNEQFF
TRBJ2-7 | few | - | TRBV28 | TGTGCCAGCAGTTTCAAAGGCCGCGAGCAGTACTTC | CASSFKGREQYF
TRBJ1-2 | many | TRBD1 | TRBV29-1 | TGCAGCGCAACACCCGGACAGGGGAGTCTCTATGGCTACACCTTC | CSATPGQGSLYGYTF
TRBJ1-2 | many | - | TRBV7-3 | TGTGCCAGCAGCTACGACCCATCGGGGTATGGCTACACCTTC | CASSYDPSGYGYTF
TRBJ2-7 | - | - | TRBV3-1 | TGTGCCAGCAGCCCGACGACAGGTGCGTACGAGCAGTACTTC | CASSPTTGAYEQYF
TRBJ1-2 | many | - | TRBV9 | TGTGCCAGCAGCGTAGCACAGACTGAGAGTTTCTATGGCTACACCTTC | CASSVAQTESFYGYTF